Listed below are T cell receptor beta chains from one sample, sequenced in a study of T cell responses to AZD1222 COVID-19 vaccine. The repertoire was sequenced with immunoSEQ multiplex PCR; TCRdb's copy has only in-frame clones and lacks some. The sample includes 100,000 to 150,000 clones, about 90% of them seen just once. Sequencing was performed on peripheral blood, taken on day 0 of AZD1222 vaccination. These receptors originate from an adult in good health. Both conserved end residues are part of each CDR3. Fields, in order: V gene, D gene, clone size, J gene, CDR3 DNA, CDR3 protein. The D gene is left open where the match is weak. The listing skips clone size in some rows; elsewhere it reads once, few, many or a size class.

V gene: TRBV14
D gene: NA
clone size: NA
J gene: TRBJ2-4
CDR3 DNA: TGTGCCAGCAGCCAAGGGAACTTCTTAGCCAAAAACATTCAGTACTTC
CDR3 protein: CASSQGNFLAKNIQYF

V gene: TRBV19
D gene: NA
clone size: NA
J gene: TRBJ1-2
CDR3 DNA: TGTGCCAGTAGTATGACCAACTATGGCTACACCTTC
CDR3 protein: CASSMTNYGYTF

V gene: TRBV19
D gene: NA
clone size: NA
J gene: TRBJ1-2
CDR3 DNA: TGTGCCAGTAGTGCTCAAACCGGGCCAGGCGGCTACACCTTC
CDR3 protein: CASSAQTGPGGYTF

V gene: TRBV27
D gene: TRBD1
clone size: NA
J gene: TRBJ2-4
CDR3 DNA: TGTGCCAGCAGTCCTTTACAGGGGACCAAAAACATTCAGTACTTC
CDR3 protein: CASSPLQGTKNIQYF

V gene: TRBV12-3/TRBV12-4
D gene: NA
clone size: NA
J gene: TRBJ1-1
CDR3 DNA: TGTGCCAGCAGTTTAGTATACACTGAAGCTTTCTTT
CDR3 protein: CASSLVYTEAFF

V gene: TRBV5-1
D gene: NA
clone size: NA
J gene: TRBJ2-5
CDR3 DNA: TGCGCCAGCAGCTTGGATGGGGGGCAAGAGACCCAGTACTTC
CDR3 protein: CASSLDGGQETQYF

V gene: TRBV5-1
D gene: NA
clone size: NA
J gene: TRBJ2-5
CDR3 DNA: TGCGCCAGCAGCTTGACAGGTCTGCCCCAAGAGACCCAGTACTTC
CDR3 protein: CASSLTGLPQETQYF

V gene: TRBV9
D gene: NA
clone size: NA
J gene: TRBJ1-3
CDR3 DNA: TGTGCCAGCAGCGCTGCCGGACACTCTGGAAACACCATATATTTT
CDR3 protein: CASSAAGHSGNTIYF

V gene: TRBV6-4
D gene: NA
clone size: NA
J gene: TRBJ2-1
CDR3 DNA: TGTGCCAGCAGTGGGACTACCCCAAGGGGTGAGCAGTTCTTC
CDR3 protein: CASSGTTPRGEQFF

V gene: TRBV18
D gene: NA
clone size: NA
J gene: TRBJ2-1
CDR3 DNA: TGTGCCAGCTCACCACAGAATAGCGCCTACAATGAGCAGTTCTTC
CDR3 protein: CASSPQNSAYNEQFF

V gene: TRBV12-3/TRBV12-4
D gene: NA
clone size: once
J gene: TRBJ1-1
CDR3 DNA: TGTGCCAGCAGTTTGGGGAGGGTACAGGCTTTCTTT
CDR3 protein: CASSLGRVQAFF

V gene: TRBV6-5
D gene: NA
clone size: NA
J gene: TRBJ1-6
CDR3 DNA: TGTGCCAGCAGGCGGACAGATTATGGACCCCTCCACTTT
CDR3 protein: CASRRTDYGPLHF

V gene: TRBV6-2/TRBV6-3
D gene: NA
clone size: NA
J gene: TRBJ1-2
CDR3 DNA: TGTGCCAGCAGTTACGGACATGAGGCAGGCTACACCTTC
CDR3 protein: CASSYGHEAGYTF

V gene: TRBV7-2
D gene: NA
clone size: NA
J gene: TRBJ1-2
CDR3 DNA: TGTGCCAGCAGCCCCGGCCTGCTCTATGGCTACACCTTC
CDR3 protein: CASSPGLLYGYTF

V gene: TRBV28
D gene: TRBD1
clone size: NA
J gene: TRBJ1-2
CDR3 DNA: TGTGCCAGCAGCCTCGGGACAGGGAACTATGGCTACACCTTC
CDR3 protein: CASSLGTGNYGYTF

V gene: TRBV6-2/TRBV6-3
D gene: NA
clone size: NA
J gene: TRBJ1-2
CDR3 DNA: TGTGCCAGCAGTTCCCATGGGCAGAACTATGGCTACACCTTC
CDR3 protein: CASSSHGQNYGYTF

V gene: TRBV5-4
D gene: NA
clone size: NA
J gene: TRBJ2-3
CDR3 DNA: TGTGCCAGCAGCCCAACTATCGGGGGCACAGATACGCAGTATTTT
CDR3 protein: CASSPTIGGTDTQYF

V gene: TRBV28
D gene: NA
clone size: NA
J gene: TRBJ1-1
CDR3 DNA: TGTGCCAGCAGCTCCGTGGCCTTAGGGGCTTTCTTT
CDR3 protein: CASSSVALGAFF